Below, one T cell receptor beta chain is given with its context. Its antigen is unknown. V gave up 4 bases and J gave up 3 bases; unmatched junction bases: 8. Germline CDR1 reads LNHDA; CDR2 reads SQIVND (reference sequence). CDR3 size: 15 residues. The sample belongs to a study of cytomegalovirus exposure and HLA in healthy donors. Amplification used 60 Vbeta primers and 13 Jbeta primers. TCRdb's table, derived via immunoSEQ multiplex PCR, lists solely in-frame clones and lacks some. The repertoire holds 99,000 or so clones, with under 85% as singletons. Overall study findings and caveats: Reportedly, cytomegalovirus status was diagnosed with high sensitivity and specificity.

Specimen: PBMCs. The genes are TRBV19 and TRBJ2-7; 8 bases line up with TRBD1. The clonotype comes from a man younger than 45 in good health and CMV-seronegative. The CDR3 reads CASSTQGALFYEQYF. The CDR3, as DNA: TGTGCCAGTAGTACTCAGGGGGCTCTCTTCTACGAGCAGTACTTC.